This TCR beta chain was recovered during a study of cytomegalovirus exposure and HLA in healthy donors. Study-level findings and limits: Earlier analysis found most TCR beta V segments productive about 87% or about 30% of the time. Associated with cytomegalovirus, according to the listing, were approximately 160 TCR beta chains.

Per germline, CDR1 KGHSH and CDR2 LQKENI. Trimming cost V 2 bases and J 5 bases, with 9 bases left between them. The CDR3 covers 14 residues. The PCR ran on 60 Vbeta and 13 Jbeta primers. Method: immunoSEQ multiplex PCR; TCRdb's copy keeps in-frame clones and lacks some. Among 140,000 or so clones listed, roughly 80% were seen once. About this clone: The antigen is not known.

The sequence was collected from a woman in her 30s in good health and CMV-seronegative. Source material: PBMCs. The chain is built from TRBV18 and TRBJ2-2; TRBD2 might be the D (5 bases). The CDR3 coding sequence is TGTGCCAGCTCACCATTAGAGGGAACCGGGGAGCTGTTTTTT. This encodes CASSPLEGTGELFF.